Below, one T cell receptor (beta chain) is given with its context. Normal lung was sampled as far from the tumour as possible, at least 3 cm. J was trimmed by 4 bases and V by 0 bases; bases with no gene match: 5. The CDR3 has 15 residues. CDR1 SGHRS and CDR2 YFSETQ come from the germline V gene. Generated by immunoSEQ multiplex PCR, the TCRdb table keeps only in-frame clones and is missing some. The table includes 5,500 to 7,000 clones, about 71% detected once. The data belong to a study of immune cell composition in non-small cell lung cancer. This TCR came from a human donor with non-small cell lung cancer. V is TRBV5-1 and J is TRBJ1-1; the match to TRBD1 covers 8 bases. Sequenced sample: non-adjacent lung tissue. The CDR3, as DNA: TGCGCCAGCAGCTTGGGGAGGACAGGGAGCACTGAAGCTTTCTTT. Its translation: CASSLGRTGSTEAFF.